The source of this T cell receptor beta chain is a study of blood T cells in healthy people across ages. Through a sample-barcoded 5' primer and a J-beta primer mix, a second PCR was run for roughly 7 to 11 cycles. MiXCR was run by TCRdb on the 5' RACE reads, yielding one entry per CDR3 protein. The sample has 1.5 million or so distinct CDR3 sequences, 35% to 45% seen once. Points on this clonotype: The antigen is unknown.

CDR3 length: 14 residues. V lost 4 bases and J lost 4, with 13 bases in between. Findings of the study overall: Significant beta diversity loss was already apparent by age approximately 40, declining roughly linearly. Changes seen in expanded clonotypes were possibly confounded by donor CMV status left unknown.

The sequencing input was blood. This TCR was sampled from a woman aged 18-29 years in good health. The J gene is TRBJ1-2, the V gene TRBV12-3 or TRBV12-4, with D perhaps TRBD1 (5 bases). CDR3 in amino acids: CASSSLGASYGYTF. The CDR3 nucleotides read TGTGCCAGCAGTTCCCTCGGGGCCTCCTATGGCTACACCTTC.